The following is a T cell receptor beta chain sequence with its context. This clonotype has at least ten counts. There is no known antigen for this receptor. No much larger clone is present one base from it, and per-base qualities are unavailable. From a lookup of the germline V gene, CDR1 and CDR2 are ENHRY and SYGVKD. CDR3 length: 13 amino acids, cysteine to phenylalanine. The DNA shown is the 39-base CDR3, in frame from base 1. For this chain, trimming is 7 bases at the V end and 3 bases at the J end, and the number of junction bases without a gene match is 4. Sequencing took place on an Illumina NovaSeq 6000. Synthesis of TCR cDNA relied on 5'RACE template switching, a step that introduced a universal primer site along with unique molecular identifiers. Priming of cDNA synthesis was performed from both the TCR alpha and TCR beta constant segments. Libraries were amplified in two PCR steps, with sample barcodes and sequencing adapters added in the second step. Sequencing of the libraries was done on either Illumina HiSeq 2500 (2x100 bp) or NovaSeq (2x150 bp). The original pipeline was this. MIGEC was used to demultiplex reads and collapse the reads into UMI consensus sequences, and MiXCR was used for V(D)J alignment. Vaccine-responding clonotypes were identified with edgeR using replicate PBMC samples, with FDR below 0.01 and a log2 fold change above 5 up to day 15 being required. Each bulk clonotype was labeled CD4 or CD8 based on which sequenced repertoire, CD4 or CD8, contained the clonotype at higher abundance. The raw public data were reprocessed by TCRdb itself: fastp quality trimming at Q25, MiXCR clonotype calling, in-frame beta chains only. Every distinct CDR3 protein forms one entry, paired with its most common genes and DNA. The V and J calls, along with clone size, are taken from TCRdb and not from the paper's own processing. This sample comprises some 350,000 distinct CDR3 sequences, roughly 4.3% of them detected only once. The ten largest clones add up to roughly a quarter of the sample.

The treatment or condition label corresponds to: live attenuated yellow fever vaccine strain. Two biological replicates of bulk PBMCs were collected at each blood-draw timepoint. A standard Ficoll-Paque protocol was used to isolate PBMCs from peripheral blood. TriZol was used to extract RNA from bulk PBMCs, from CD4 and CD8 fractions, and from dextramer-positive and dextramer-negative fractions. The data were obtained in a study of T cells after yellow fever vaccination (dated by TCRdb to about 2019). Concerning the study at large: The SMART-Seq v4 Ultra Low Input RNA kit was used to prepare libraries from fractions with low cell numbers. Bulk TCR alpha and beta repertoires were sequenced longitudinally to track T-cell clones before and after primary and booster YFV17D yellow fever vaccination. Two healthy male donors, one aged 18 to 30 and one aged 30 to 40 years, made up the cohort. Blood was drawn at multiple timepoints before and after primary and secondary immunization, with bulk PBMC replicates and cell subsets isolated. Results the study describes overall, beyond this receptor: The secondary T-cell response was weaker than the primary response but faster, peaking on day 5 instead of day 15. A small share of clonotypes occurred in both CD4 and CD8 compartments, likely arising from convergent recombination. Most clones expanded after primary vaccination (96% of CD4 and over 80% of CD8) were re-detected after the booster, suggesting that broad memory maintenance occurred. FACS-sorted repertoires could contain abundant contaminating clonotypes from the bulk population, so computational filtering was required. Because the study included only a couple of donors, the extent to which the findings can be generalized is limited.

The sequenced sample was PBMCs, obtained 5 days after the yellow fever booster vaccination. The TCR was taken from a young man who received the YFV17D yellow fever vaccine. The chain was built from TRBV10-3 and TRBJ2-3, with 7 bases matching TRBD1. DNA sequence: TGTGCCATCAAGGGCAGGGGGACAGATACGCAGTATTTT. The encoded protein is CAIKGRGTDTQYF.